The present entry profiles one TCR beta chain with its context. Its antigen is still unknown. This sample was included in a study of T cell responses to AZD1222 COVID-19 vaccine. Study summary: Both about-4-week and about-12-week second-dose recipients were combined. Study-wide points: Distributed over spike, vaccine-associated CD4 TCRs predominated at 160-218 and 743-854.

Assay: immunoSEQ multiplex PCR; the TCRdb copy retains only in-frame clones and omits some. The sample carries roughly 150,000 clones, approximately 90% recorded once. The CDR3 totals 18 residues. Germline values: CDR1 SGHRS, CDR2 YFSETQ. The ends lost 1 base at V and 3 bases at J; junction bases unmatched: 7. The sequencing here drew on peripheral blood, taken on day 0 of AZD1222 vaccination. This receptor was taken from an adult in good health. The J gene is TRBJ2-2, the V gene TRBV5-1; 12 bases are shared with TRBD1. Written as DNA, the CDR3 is TGCGCCAGCAGCTTGTTTGGGACAGGGGGCGAGTACACCGGGGAGCTGTTTTTT. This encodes CASSLFGTGGEYTGELFF.